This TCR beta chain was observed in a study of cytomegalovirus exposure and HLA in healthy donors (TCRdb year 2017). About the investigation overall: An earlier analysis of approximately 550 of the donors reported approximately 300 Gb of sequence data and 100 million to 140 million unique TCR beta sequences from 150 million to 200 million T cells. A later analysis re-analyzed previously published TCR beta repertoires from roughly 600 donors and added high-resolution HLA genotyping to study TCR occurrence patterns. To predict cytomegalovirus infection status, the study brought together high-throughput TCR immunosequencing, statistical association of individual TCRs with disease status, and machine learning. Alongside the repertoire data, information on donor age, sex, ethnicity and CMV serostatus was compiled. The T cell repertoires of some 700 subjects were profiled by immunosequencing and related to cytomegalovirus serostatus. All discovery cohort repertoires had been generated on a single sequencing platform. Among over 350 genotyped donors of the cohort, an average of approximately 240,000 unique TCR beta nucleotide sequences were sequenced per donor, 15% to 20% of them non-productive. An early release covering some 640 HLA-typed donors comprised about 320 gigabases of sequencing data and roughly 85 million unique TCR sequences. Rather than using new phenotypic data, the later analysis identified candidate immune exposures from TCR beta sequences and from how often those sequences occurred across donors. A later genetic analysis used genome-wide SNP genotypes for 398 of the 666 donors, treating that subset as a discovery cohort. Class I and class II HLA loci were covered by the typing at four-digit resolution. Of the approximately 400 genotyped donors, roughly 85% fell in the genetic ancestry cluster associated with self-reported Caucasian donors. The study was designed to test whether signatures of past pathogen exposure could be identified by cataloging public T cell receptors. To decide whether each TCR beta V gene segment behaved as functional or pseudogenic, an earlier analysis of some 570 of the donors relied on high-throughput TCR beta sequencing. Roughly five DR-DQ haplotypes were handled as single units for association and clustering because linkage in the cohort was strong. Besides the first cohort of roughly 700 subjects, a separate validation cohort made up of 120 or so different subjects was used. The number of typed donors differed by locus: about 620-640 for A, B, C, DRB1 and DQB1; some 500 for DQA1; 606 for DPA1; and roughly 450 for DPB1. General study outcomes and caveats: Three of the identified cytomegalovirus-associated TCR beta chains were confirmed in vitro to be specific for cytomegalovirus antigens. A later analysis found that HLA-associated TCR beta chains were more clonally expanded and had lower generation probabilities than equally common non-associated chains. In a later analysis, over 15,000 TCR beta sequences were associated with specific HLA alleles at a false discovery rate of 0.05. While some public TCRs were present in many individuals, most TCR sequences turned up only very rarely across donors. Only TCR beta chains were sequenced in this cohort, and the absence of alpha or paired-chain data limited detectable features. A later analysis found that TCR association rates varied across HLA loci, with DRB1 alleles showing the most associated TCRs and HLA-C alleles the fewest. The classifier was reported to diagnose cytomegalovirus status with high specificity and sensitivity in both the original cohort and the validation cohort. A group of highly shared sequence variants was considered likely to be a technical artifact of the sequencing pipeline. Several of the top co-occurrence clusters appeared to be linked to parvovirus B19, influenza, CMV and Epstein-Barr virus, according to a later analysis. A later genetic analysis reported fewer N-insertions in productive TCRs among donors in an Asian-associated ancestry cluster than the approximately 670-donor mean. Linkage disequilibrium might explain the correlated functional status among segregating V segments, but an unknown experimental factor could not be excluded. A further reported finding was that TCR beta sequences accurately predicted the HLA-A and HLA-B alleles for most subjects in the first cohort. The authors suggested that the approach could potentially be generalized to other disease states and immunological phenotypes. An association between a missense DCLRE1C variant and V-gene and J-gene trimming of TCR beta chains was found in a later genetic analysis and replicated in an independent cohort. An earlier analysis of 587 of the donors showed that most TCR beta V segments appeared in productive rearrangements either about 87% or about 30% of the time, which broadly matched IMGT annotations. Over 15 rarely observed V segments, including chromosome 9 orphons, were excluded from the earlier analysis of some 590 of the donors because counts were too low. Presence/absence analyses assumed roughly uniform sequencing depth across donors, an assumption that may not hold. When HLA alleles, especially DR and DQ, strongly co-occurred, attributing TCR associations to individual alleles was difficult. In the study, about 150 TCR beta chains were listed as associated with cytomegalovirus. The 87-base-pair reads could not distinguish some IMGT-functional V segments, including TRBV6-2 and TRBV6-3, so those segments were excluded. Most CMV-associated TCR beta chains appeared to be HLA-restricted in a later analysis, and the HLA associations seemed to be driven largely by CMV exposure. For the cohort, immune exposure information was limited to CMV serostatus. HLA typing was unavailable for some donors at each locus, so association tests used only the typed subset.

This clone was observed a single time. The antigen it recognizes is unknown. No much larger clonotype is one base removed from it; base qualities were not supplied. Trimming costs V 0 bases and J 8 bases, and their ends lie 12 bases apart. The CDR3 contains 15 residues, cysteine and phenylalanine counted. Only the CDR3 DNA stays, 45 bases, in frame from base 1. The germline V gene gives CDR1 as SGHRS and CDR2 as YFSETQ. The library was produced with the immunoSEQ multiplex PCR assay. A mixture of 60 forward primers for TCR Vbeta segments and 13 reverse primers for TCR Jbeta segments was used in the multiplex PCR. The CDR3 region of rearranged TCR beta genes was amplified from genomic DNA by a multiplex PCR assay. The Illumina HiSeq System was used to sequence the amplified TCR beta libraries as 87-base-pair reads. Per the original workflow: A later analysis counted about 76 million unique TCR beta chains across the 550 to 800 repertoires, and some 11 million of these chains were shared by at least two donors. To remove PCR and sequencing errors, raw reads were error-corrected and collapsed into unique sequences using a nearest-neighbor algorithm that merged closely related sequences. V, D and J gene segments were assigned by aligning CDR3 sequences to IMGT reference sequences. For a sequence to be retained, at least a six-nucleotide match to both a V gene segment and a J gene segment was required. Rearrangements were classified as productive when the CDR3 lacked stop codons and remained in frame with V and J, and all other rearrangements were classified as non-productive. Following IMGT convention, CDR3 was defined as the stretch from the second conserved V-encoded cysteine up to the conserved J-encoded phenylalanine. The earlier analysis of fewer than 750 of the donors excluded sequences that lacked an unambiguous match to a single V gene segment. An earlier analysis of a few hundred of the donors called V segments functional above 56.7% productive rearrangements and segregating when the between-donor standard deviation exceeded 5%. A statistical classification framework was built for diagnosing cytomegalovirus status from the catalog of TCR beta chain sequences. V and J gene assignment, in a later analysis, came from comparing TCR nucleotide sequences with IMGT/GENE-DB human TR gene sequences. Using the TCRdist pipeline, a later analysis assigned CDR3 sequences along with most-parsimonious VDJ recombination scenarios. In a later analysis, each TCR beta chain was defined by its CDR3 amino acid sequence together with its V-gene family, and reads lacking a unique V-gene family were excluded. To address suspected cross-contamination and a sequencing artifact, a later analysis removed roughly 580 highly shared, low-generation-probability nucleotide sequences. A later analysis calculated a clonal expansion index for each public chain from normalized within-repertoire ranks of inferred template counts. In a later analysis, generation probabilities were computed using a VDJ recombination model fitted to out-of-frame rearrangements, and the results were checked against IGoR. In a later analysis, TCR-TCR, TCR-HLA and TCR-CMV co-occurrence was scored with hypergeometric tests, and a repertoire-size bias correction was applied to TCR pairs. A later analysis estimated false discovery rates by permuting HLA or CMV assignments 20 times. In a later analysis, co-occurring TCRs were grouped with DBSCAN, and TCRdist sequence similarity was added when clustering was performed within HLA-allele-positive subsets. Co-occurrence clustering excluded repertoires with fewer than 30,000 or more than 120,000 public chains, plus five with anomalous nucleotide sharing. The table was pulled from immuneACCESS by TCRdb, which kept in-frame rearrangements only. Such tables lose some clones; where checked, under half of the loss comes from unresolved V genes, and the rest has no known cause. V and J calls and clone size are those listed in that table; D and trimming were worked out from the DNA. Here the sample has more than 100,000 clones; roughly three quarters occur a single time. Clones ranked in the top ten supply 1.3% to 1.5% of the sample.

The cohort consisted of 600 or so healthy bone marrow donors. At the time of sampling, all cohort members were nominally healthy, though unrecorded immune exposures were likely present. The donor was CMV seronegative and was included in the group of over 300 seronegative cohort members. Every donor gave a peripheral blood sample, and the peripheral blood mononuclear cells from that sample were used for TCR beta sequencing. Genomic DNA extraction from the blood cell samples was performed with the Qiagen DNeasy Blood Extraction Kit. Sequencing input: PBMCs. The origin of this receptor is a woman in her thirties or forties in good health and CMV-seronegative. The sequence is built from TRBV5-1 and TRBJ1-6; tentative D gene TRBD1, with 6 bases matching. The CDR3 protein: CASSLVGGADSPLHF. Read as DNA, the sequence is TGCGCCAGCAGCTTGGTTGGGGGCGCAGATTCACCCCTCCACTTT.